This TCR beta chain originates from a study of blood T cell repertoires in COVID-19. In the study's own analysis: Amplifying reference gene primers gave estimates of nucleated cell counts. Some clones are missing from TCRdb's copy, which holds only in-frame ones; the method was immunoSEQ multiplex PCR. V and J calls and clone size are those listed in that table; D and trimming were worked out from the DNA. The sample has 150,000 to 200,000 clones, 70% to 80% seen once; the top ten hold approximately 15%. Germline CDR1 is LGHDT and CDR2 is YNNKEL (reference sequence). This CDR3 contains 14 residues. After removal of 1 base from V and 3 bases from J, the junction contained 2 bases not matched to a gene. This clone was recorded only once. The identical CDR3 is also encoded by other nucleotide sequences in the sample.

The chain couples TRBV3-1 (or the pseudogene TRBV3-2) to TRBJ2-7; TRBD1 matches 8 bases. The sequenced sample consisted of PBMCs or T cells enriched from blood (not recorded which). The receptor comes from a man between 60 and 70 years old who had been exposed to COVID-19. DNA of the CDR3: TGTGCCAGCAGCCAAGCCGGACAGGGCTACGAGCAGTACTTC. Its protein is CASSQAGQGYEQYF.